These 4 T cell receptor beta chains share one sample of origin, sequenced in a study of shared clonotypes between healthy human individuals. Data came from immunoSEQ multiplex PCR; TCRdb stores just in-frame clones and leaves some out. The sample lists approximately 480,000 clones; 75% to 80% were seen once. The sequenced sample consisted of PBMCs. The source of these receptors is a woman in her 40s in good health. Some clones in this sample may be carry-over from other donors' samples.

This clone was detected only once. The J gene is TRBJ2-3, the V gene TRBV4-2; 7 bases match TRBD2. This CDR3 spans 17 amino acids. Germline lookup yields CDR1 LGHNA and CDR2 YNFKEQ. Trimming removed 1 base from V and 2 bases from J; junction bases left unmatched: 9. The DNA of the CDR3 is TGTGCCAGCAGCCAAGCTATTACTAGCGCTTACACAGATACGCAGTATTTT. Translated: CASSQAITSAYTDTQYF.

This clone was seen more than once but under ten times. This chain links TRBV2 with TRBJ1-2; perhaps TRBD1 as D (5 bases). Germline values: CDR1 SNHLY, CDR2 FYNNEI. Trimming stripped 11 bases from V and 0 bases from J, with 19 bases between. This CDR3 is built from 15 residues. The CDR3: CAGHRGVAANYGYTF. In DNA, the CDR3 is TGTGCCGGCCACAGAGGGGTGGCTGCTAACTATGGCTACACCTTC.

The gene calls are TRBV30 and TRBJ1-2; D not resolved. This CDR3 is built from 12 residues. Germline V gives CDR1 GTSNPN, CDR2 SVGIG (reference sequence). Trimming cost V 1 base and J 4 bases, with 7 bases left between them. The CDR3 loop reads CAWSESGYGYTF. The CDR3 DNA sequence: TGTGCCTGGAGTGAGTCAGGCTATGGCTACACCTTC.

The rearrangement uses TRBV7-2 and TRBJ1-3; D is ambiguous. Trimming took off 7 bases at V and 0 bases at J, with 13 bases between the two ends. Looked up from germline, CDR1 is SGHTA and CDR2 is FQGNSA. This CDR3 spans 15 amino acids. This CDR3 is CASTPRAASGNTIYF. In nucleotides, the CDR3 is TGTGCCAGCACCCCGCGGGCCGCCTCTGGAAACACCATATATTTT.